This entry lists 20 T cell receptor beta chains sequenced from one sample in a study of T cell repertoires in cytomegalovirus infection. TCRdb re-analysed the reads in MiXCR, keeping a single row per CDR3 protein. The sample contains hundreds of thousands of distinct CDR3 sequences, roughly 30% of which appear only once. These receptors lack a known antigen. The material sequenced was cultured CD8+ T cells from PBMCs, taken from culture after CMV antigen stimulation. The source is a human donor in good health (CMV status not recorded). Some clones in this sample may be carry-over from other donors' samples.

J is TRBJ2-2 and V is TRBV6-5; 8 bases line up with TRBD2. The CDR3 is 15 amino acids. The germline V gene has CDR1 MNHEY and CDR2 SVGAGI. The V gene end was trimmed by 6 bases and the J gene end by 6 bases; junction bases not matched to a gene: 9. For the CDR3, the DNA is TGTGCCAGCAGCTCCAGACGGGGGGGAGCCGGGGAGCTGTTTTTT. The encoded protein is CASSSRRGGAGELFF.

This clonotype was picked up one time. One junction end disagrees with the germline gene, perhaps due to a read error. The genes are TRBV7-6 and TRBJ2-3; D uncertain. Germline loops: CDR1 SGHVS, CDR2 FNYEAQ. The CDR3 loop spans 12 amino acids. CDR3 sequence reads: CANSFLGDTQYF. In DNA, the CDR3 is TGTGCCAACAGCTTTTTGGGAGATACGCAGTATTTT.

This sequence joins TRBV6-6 and TRBJ1-1, with D possibly matching TRBD1 (6 bases). Germline CDR1 is MNHNY and CDR2 is SVGAGI (reference sequence). V was clipped by 2 bases and J by 1 base, with 11 bases between them. The CDR3 extends over 15 amino acids. CDR3 coding DNA: TGTGCCAGCAGTTACATTGGGACAAAGAACACTGAAGCTTTCTTT. Amino acid sequence: CASSYIGTKNTEAFF.

The V and J genes are TRBV6-1 and TRBJ2-1, with D possibly matching TRBD2 (5 bases). V shed 1 base and J shed 1 base, with 8 bases lying between them. Germline assignment: CDR1 MNHNS and CDR2 SASEGT. CDR3 length equals 15 residues. CDR3 nucleotide sequence: TGTGCCAGCAGTGAAGTACGGGGATCCTACAATGAGCAGTTCTTC. This sequence encodes CASSEVRGSYNEQFF.

This clonotype has just a few counts. The DNA for the CDR3 is TGTGCCAGCAGCCAACCCAACACTGAAGCTTTCTTT. Translation gives CASSQPNTEAFF. The gene calls are TRBV4-2 and TRBJ1-1, with D hard to call. V lost 2 bases and J 2 bases, leaving 3 bases between the germline ends. The CDR3 totals 12 residues. The germline CDR1 and CDR2 sequences are LGHNA and YNFKEQ.

The rearrangement links TRBV27 to TRBJ2-1; perhaps TRBD2 as D (6 bases). V was cut by 6 bases and J by 0 bases, with 9 bases left in between. This CDR3 contains 14 residues. Germline CDR1 and CDR2: MNHEY and SMNVEV (reference sequence). The CDR3 region has the DNA TGTGCCAGCAGACCGACTAGCTCCTACAATGAGCAGTTCTTC. Translated, it gives CASRPTSSYNEQFF.

The V gene is TRBV4-1, the J gene TRBJ2-7; 8 bases agree with TRBD1. The CDR3 extends over 15 amino acids. V lost 1 base to trimming and J lost 5 bases; unmatched junction nucleotides: 7. Germline V gene lookup returns CDR1 MGHRA and CDR2 YSYEKL. The CDR3 region has the DNA TGCGCCAGCAGCCAAGTAGACAGGGGCGGCGACGAGCAGTACTTC. It is translated as CASSQVDRGGDEQYF.

This clonotype showed up just a few times. The chain combines TRBV7-9 with TRBJ1-2; no reliable D call. Germline V lookup: CDR1 SEHNR, CDR2 FQNEAQ (reference sequence). Trimming pared 7 bases from V and 8 bases from J, leaving 11 bases between. CDR3 length: 11 amino acids. The CDR3 loop reads CASTEGWGYTF. CDR3 DNA: TGTGCCAGCACGGAGGGATGGGGCTACACCTTC.

This clonotype occurred a few times. The chain links TRBV7-2 to TRBJ1-4; D not resolved. This CDR3 comprises 15 residues. Trimming took off 1 base at V and 2 bases at J, with 8 bases between the two ends. Germline V gene data show CDR1 as SGHTA and CDR2 as FQGNSA. The CDR3 region is CASSLVVSTNEKLFF. The CDR3 DNA follows: TGTGCCAGCAGCTTAGTGGTGAGCACTAATGAAAAACTGTTTTTT.

This clonotype was seen only a few times. The chain is built from TRBV4-3 and TRBJ2-1; D is ambiguous. The V and J ends lost 4 bases and 4 bases respectively, with 14 bases between them. The CDR3 covers 15 residues. Germline CDR1 reads LGHNA; CDR2 reads YSLEER. The CDR3 DNA is TGCGCCAGCAGCCTAACGGAGAGCCCTTACAATGAGCAGTTCTTC. Translation gives CASSLTESPYNEQFF.

The rearrangement joins TRBV28 to TRBJ2-6; the D is unclear. The ends were cut back, 2 bases at V and 0 bases at J, with 14 bases in the middle. The CDR3 runs to 18 residues. Germline V gives CDR1 MDHEN, CDR2 SYDVKM. CDR3 DNA: TGTGCCAGCAGTTTAAAGAGGCAGGACCCCTCTGGGGCCAACGTCCTGACTTTC. As protein: CASSLKRQDPSGANVLTF.

This clonotype was found a few times. The chain combines TRBV7-6 with TRBJ2-2; tentative D call: TRBD2 (5 bases). In germline, CDR1 is SGHVS, CDR2 FNYEAQ. The CDR3 is 14 amino acids. The ends were cut back, 2 bases at V and 9 bases at J, with 13 bases in the middle. CDR3: CASSLSAANRELFF. DNA of the CDR3: TGTGCCAGCAGCTTATCAGCGGCTAATCGGGAGCTGTTTTTT.

V gene TRBV4-1 combines with J gene TRBJ2-3; the D call may be TRBD1 or TRBD2 (5 bases each). Trimming took off 0 bases at V and 2 bases at J, with 18 bases between the two ends. In germline, CDR1 is MGHRA, CDR2 YSYEKL. CDR3 length equals 18 residues. The CDR3: CASSQDGTVEPNTDTQYF. The CDR3 DNA reads TGCGCCAGCAGCCAAGATGGGACCGTGGAGCCCAACACAGATACGCAGTATTTT.

This clonotype showed up just a few times. This chain links TRBV7-6 with TRBJ2-3; no reliable D call. In germline, CDR1 is SGHVS, CDR2 FNYEAQ. Trimming shortened V by 3 bases and J by 2 bases, and 6 bases separated the two germline ends. CDR3 length: 13 amino acids. DNA for the CDR3: TGTGCCAGCAGCTTTTACACCACAGATACGCAGTATTTT. Its protein product is CASSFYTTDTQYF. Drawing the rest from reference TRBV7-6 and TRBJ2-3, the complete variable domain is GAGVSQSPRYKVTKRGQDVALRCDPISGHVSLYWYRQALGQGPEFLTYFNYEAQQDKSGLPNDRFSAERPEGSISTLTIQRTEQRDSAMYRCASSFYTTDTQYFGPGTRLTVL.

J is TRBJ2-3 and V is TRBV2; 9 nucleotides align to TRBD2. CDR3 size: 16 residues. Trimming at V came to 6 bases and at J to 2 bases, leaving 9 bases not matched to a gene. From germline, CDR1 is SNHLY and CDR2 FYNNEI. The CDR3 loop is CASRTGTSKPTDTQYF. CDR3 in DNA: TGTGCCAGCAGAACCGGGACTAGCAAGCCCACAGATACGCAGTATTTT.

CDR3 amino acids: CASSISSASDYNEQFF. In DNA, the CDR3 is TGTGCCAGTAGTATCTCGTCGGCTAGCGACTACAATGAGCAGTTCTTC. The rearrangement joins TRBV19 to TRBJ2-1; TRBD2 is a possible D gene (6 bases). CDR1 and CDR2 from the germline V gene are LNHDA and SQIVND (reference sequence). The CDR3 covers 16 residues. V lost 3 bases, J lost 3 bases, and 15 bases lay in between.

This clonotype was counted a few times. The CDR3: CASSLSREQYV. The CDR3 region has the DNA TGTGCCAGCAGTTTATCGAGGGAGCAGTACGTC. The chain couples TRBV27 to TRBJ2-7; D not certain. Germline CDR1 MNHEY, CDR2 SMNVEV (reference sequence). The CDR3 is made up of 11 amino acids. V lost 0 bases and J lost 7, with 4 bases in between.

The sample holds a few counts of this clonotype. V and J are TRBV20-1 and TRBJ1-1; TRBD1 matches at 7 bases. V lost 3 bases to trimming and J lost 6 bases; unmatched junction nucleotides: 7. Germline assignment: CDR1 DFQATT and CDR2 SNEGSKA (reference sequence). The CDR3 loop spans 13 amino acids. DNA for the CDR3: TGCAGTGCTAGCGACAGGGTACAGGCTGAAGCTTTCTTT. It specifies CSASDRVQAEAFF.

The rearrangement links TRBV12-3 or TRBV12-4 to TRBJ2-7, with 16 bases aligning to TRBD2. J gave up 0 bases and V 5 bases, and 4 bases lay outside the gene matches. The CDR3 runs 17 residues. The chain's CDR3 is CASSGTSGGVISYEQYV. CDR3 DNA sequence: TGTGCCAGCAGTGGGACTAGCGGGGGGGTTATCTCCTACGAGCAGTACGTC.

This clonotype was counted between two and nine times. V is TRBV15 and J is TRBJ2-2; D tentatively reads TRBD1 or TRBD2 (5 bases each). This CDR3 is built from 16 residues. Germline values: CDR1 LNHNV, CDR2 YYDKDF (reference sequence). The germline V and J ends were trimmed by 3 bases and 4 bases, with 15 bases remaining between them. In nucleotides, the CDR3 is TGTGCCACCAGCAGTGGCCGGGACGGCACCACCGGGGAGCTGTTTTTT. This gives the protein CATSSGRDGTTGELFF.